This TCR beta chain was recovered during a study of OX40 agonist ivuxolimab in advanced cancers. Background on the study: Patients received ivuxolimab, an intravenous treatment, every 2 weeks at 0.01 to 10 mg/kg. Study outcomes and limitations: Researchers report that CD8+ T cells had, on average, more expanded clones than CD4+. The work left the antigen specificity of expanded peripheral T cells undetermined. In the 0.1 to 3.0 mg/kg range, CD4+ and CD8+ blood T cells had expanded clonally by week 6.

TCRdb keeps only in-frame clones here, not all; method: immunoSEQ multiplex PCR. This table holds 67,000 or so clones, just over 85% found once. Germline V gene sequence: CDR1 GTSNPN, CDR2 SVGIG (reference sequence). With V trimmed by 5 bases and J by 11 bases, 7 bases remained unmatched. The CDR3 has 11 amino acids. This clone was seen only once. Its target is not known. Source: CD4+ or CD8+ T cells sorted from blood, taken in a trial of the OX40 agonist ivuxolimab. The V and J genes are TRBV30 and TRBJ1-2, with TRBD1 matching 8 bases. The sequence was obtained from an adult with an advanced solid tumor such as melanoma, head and neck, liver or kidney cancer. CDR3 in amino acids: CAWQGATSYTF. CDR3 DNA: TGTGCCTGGCAGGGGGCGACGAGTTACACCTTC. Full variable domain (rest looked up from reference TRBV30 and TRBJ1-2): SQTIHQWPATLVQPVGSPLSLECTVEGTSNPNLYWYRQAAGRGLQLLFYSVGIGQISSEVPQNLSASRPQDRQFILSSKKLLLSDSGFYLCAWQGATSYTFGSGTRLTVV.